These 28 T cell receptor beta chains share one sample of origin, sequenced in a study of cytomegalovirus exposure and HLA in healthy donors. PCR used 60 Vbeta primers and 13 Jbeta primers. TCRdb's table, derived via immunoSEQ multiplex PCR, lists solely in-frame clones and lacks some. Of 150,000 or so clones in the sample, 75% were seen once. The source material was PBMCs. The receptors originated from a female donor in good health and CMV-seronegative.

This sequence joins TRBV11-2 and TRBJ2-7; 7 bases are shared with TRBD1. The CDR3 has 14 amino acids. After removal of 5 bases from V and 3 bases from J, the junction contained 7 bases not matched to a gene. The germline CDR1 and CDR2 sequences are SGHAT and FQNNGV. As DNA, the CDR3 is TGTGCCAGCAGCATCCAACAGGGGAACTACGAGCAGTACTTC. It encodes CASSIQQGNYEQYF.

CDR3 amino acids: CASSQDSGNEKLFF. The CDR3 DNA sequence: TGTGCCAGCTCTCAGGACAGCGGTAATGAAAAACTGTTTTTT. This rearrangement joins TRBV18 to TRBJ1-4, with a weak D call TRBD1 (6 bases). This CDR3 has 14 amino acids. Trimming cost V 6 bases and J 4 bases, with 12 bases left between them. Per germline, CDR1 KGHSH and CDR2 LQKENI.

The rearrangement joins TRBV7-2 to TRBJ1-2; perhaps TRBD1 as D (6 bases). In germline, CDR1 is SGHTA, CDR2 FQGNSA. The CDR3 runs 15 residues. V gave up 1 base and J gave up 3 bases, with 12 bases separating them. This CDR3 reads CASSLVWGPDYGYTF. Written as DNA, the CDR3 is TGTGCCAGCAGCTTAGTTTGGGGGCCGGACTATGGCTACACCTTC.

The genes are TRBV5-6 and TRBJ2-7; D is unclear. The CDR3 is made up of 11 amino acids. CDR1 is SGHDT and CDR2 is YYEEEE in the germline V gene. Deletions cut 1 base from V and 3 bases from J, with 2 bases between. The CDR3 sequence: CASSLRYEQYF. DNA for the CDR3: TGTGCCAGCAGCTTGCGCTACGAGCAGTACTTC.

The V and J genes are TRBV6-1 and TRBJ2-1; 8 positions match TRBD2. Trimming at V came to 10 bases and at J to 5 bases, leaving 13 bases not matched to a gene. CDR3 size: 15 residues. Germline-derived CDR1 and CDR2 are MNHNS and SASEGT. The CDR3 reads CATPAGLARNNEQFF. The CDR3 bases are TGTGCCACTCCCGCCGGACTAGCCCGAAACAATGAGCAGTTCTTC.

V usage is TRBV28 and J usage is TRBJ1-4; TRBD1 might be the D (6 bases). The CDR3 has 14 amino acids. Germline-derived CDR1 and CDR2 are MDHEN and SYDVKM. V gave up 5 bases and J gave up 6 bases, with 13 bases separating them. The DNA of the CDR3 is TGTGCCAGCAGTCCTACGGCAGGGGATGAAAAACTGTTTTTT. This codes for CASSPTAGDEKLFF. The variable domain in full, with the rest retrieved from reference TRBV28 and TRBJ1-4, is DVKVTQSSRYLVKRTGEKVFLECVQDMDHENMFWYRQDPGLGLRLIYFSYDVKMKEKGDIPEGYSVSREKKERFSLILESASTNQTSMYLCASSPTAGDEKLFFGSGTQLSVL.

The rearrangement uses TRBV19 and TRBJ1-2; the D is unclear. The CDR3 extends over 12 amino acids. CDR1 and CDR2 from the germline V gene are LNHDA and SQIVND (reference sequence). Between the trimmed V and J ends, which lost 9 bases and 4 bases, there was a span of 12 bases. The CDR3 reads CASNSRIYGYTF. CDR3 DNA sequence: TGTGCCAGCAACTCTCGAATCTATGGCTACACCTTC.

The rearrangement joins TRBV7-3 to TRBJ2-3, with a possible D match to TRBD2 (5 bases). This CDR3 region has 14 residues. Trimming took 4 bases from V and 7 from J, leaving 15 bases between them. The V gene's germline CDR1 is SGHTA and CDR2 FQGTGA. The DNA of the CDR3 is TGTGCCAGCAGCTCTAGTGAGGGTACAAATACGCAGTATTTT. Protein sequence: CASSSSEGTNTQYF. Full variable domain (outside the CDR3, taken from reference TRBV7-3 and TRBJ2-3): GAGVSQTPSNKVTEKGKYVELRCDPISGHTALYWYRQSLGQGPEFLIYFQGTGAADDSGLPNDRFFAVRPEGSVSTLKIQRTERGDSAVYLCASSSSEGTNTQYFGPGTRLTVL.

This clone was picked up a small number of times. The chain links TRBV27 to TRBJ2-6; the match to TRBD1 covers 8 bases. The length of the CDR3 is 18 residues. V lost 2 bases and J lost 0; bases outside the gene matches: 6. CDR1 is MNHEY and CDR2 is SMNVEV in the germline V gene (reference sequence). The CDR3 reads CASSLTGTGRSGANVLTF. In DNA form, the CDR3 reads TGTGCCAGCAGTTTAACCGGGACAGGCCGCTCTGGGGCCAACGTCCTGACTTTC.

This clone came up once. The sample holds other DNA sequences that translate to the same CDR3. The chain recombines TRBV5-1 with TRBJ2-1; 10 bases fit TRBD1. The length of the CDR3 is 16 residues. The trim removed 8 bases at V and 3 bases at J, leaving 11 bases unmatched. Per germline, CDR1 SGHRS and CDR2 YFSETQ. The CDR3: CASSAPGTGDYNEQFF. CDR3 DNA sequence: TGCGCCAGTAGCGCCCCCGGGACAGGGGACTACAATGAGCAGTTCTTC.

This chain uses TRBV30 with TRBJ2-7; D perhaps matches TRBD2 (5 bases). V dropped 1 base and J dropped 5 bases, with 9 bases sitting between them. CDR1 GTSNPN and CDR2 SVGIG come from the germline V gene (reference sequence). The CDR3 contains 12 residues. As DNA, the CDR3 is TGTGCCTGGAGTGCTGGGAGCCACGAGCAGTACTTC. This codes for CAWSAGSHEQYF.

This clone was detected only once. The CDR3 nucleotides read TGTGCCAGCAGTGACTCGGCGGGAACAGATACGCAGTATTTT. Translated, it gives CASSDSAGTDTQYF. V is TRBV6-4 and J is TRBJ2-3, with D perhaps TRBD2 (6 bases). Germline lookup yields CDR1 MRHNA and CDR2 SNTAGT. There are 14 residues in the CDR3. The V end lost 0 bases, the J end lost 3 bases, and 7 bases lay between the germline ends.

The chain links TRBV27 to TRBJ1-5, with 10 bases aligning to TRBD1. V was pared by 3 bases and J by 4 bases, with 6 bases of the junction left unmatched. The CDR3 spans 16 residues. The germline V gene has CDR1 MNHEY and CDR2 SMNVEV (reference sequence). CDR3 sequence reads: CASSLGDRGGNQPQHF. The CDR3 nucleotides are TGTGCCAGCAGTTTGGGGGACAGGGGAGGAAATCAGCCCCAGCATTTT.

This clone was seen more than once but under ten times. V and J are TRBV2 and TRBJ2-7, with D tentatively TRBD2 (6 bases). Germline CDR1 is SNHLY and CDR2 is FYNNEI. V was shortened by 8 bases and J by 0 bases, with 14 bases between the two germline ends. The CDR3 is 14 residues long. The CDR3 nucleotides read TGTGCCAGCGGGGGGACTCAAAGCTCCTACGAGCAGTACTTC. Protein product: CASGGTQSSYEQYF. The full variable domain, in which reference TRBV2 and TRBJ2-7 provide the parts outside the CDR3, is EPEVTQTPSHQVTQMGQEVILRCVPISNHLYFYWYRQILGQKVEFLVSFYNNEISEKSEIFDDQFSVERPDGSNFTLKIRSTKLEDSAMYFCASGGTQSSYEQYFGPGTRLTVT.

The count of this clone is one. The chain links TRBV5-1 to TRBJ2-2; TRBD2 agrees at 8 bases. The CDR3 runs 13 residues. With 5 bases clipped from V and 7 bases from J, the junction kept 4 bases outside the gene matches. Germline V gives CDR1 SGHRS, CDR2 YFSETQ. DNA of the CDR3: TGCGCCAGCAGTCCTGGGACTAGCGGGGAGCTGTTTTTT. Encoded protein: CASSPGTSGELFF.

J is TRBJ2-6 and V is TRBV30, with D possibly TRBD1 on 6 matching bases. The CDR3 extends over 15 amino acids. The germline V gene has CDR1 GTSNPN and CDR2 SVGIG (reference sequence). The germline V and J ends were trimmed by 3 bases and 0 bases, with 9 bases remaining between them. For the CDR3, the DNA is TGTGCCTGGAGATTAGGGGGCTCTGGGGCCAACGTCCTGACTTTC. The encoded protein is CAWRLGGSGANVLTF.

Comments on this clone: Germline is not matched at one junction end, which may reflect a read error. This chain uses TRBV11-3 with TRBJ2-3; maybe TRBD2 (6 bases). CDR3 size: 13 residues. The germline gives CDR1 SGHNT, CDR2 YENEEA. The CDR3 reads CASRLAGTDTQYF. As DNA, the CDR3 is TGTGCCAGCAGATTAGCGGGCACAGATACGCAGTATTTT.

V usage is TRBV2 and J usage is TRBJ2-7; D is possibly TRBD1 (6 bases). The CDR3 contains 14 residues. V lost 0 bases to trimming and J lost 5 bases, with 11 bases between them. From germline, CDR1 is SNHLY and CDR2 FYNNEI. In DNA form, the CDR3 reads TGTGCCAGCAGTGAAGCACAGGGCGTCCACGAGCAGTACTTC. Translation gives CASSEAQGVHEQYF.

The rearrangement uses TRBV10-1 and TRBJ1-5, with TRBD1 as a possible D gene (5 bases). The CDR3 extends over 19 amino acids. Per germline, CDR1 WNHNN and CDR2 SYGVQD (reference sequence). Trimming shortened V by 2 bases and J by 9 bases, and 29 bases separated the two germline ends. The CDR3 DNA follows: TGCGCCAGCAGTGAGGGGCGGCGACAGAGTCGAAAGGGGAATGGGCCCCAGCATTTT. Protein product: CASSEGRRQSRKGNGPQHF.

The genes are TRBV10-3 and TRBJ1-4, with D perhaps matching TRBD1 (6 bases). Germline-derived CDR1 and CDR2 are ENHRY and SYGVKD. V gave up 3 bases and J gave up 10 bases, with 15 bases separating them. The CDR3 covers 14 residues. The CDR3 protein is CAISDVQGNGKLFF. As DNA, the CDR3 is TGTGCCATCAGTGACGTGCAGGGGAACGGAAAACTGTTTTTT.

This chain joins TRBV7-2 and TRBJ2-2; D may be TRBD1 (5 bases). V was cut by 5 bases and J by 1 base, with 14 bases left in between. The CDR3 is 16 amino acids. Per the germline V gene, CDR1 is SGHTA and CDR2 is FQGNSA. The CDR3 loop reads CASSLPAGMNTGELFF. The CDR3 nucleotides read TGTGCCAGCAGCCTCCCCGCAGGGATGAACACCGGGGAGCTGTTTTTT.

V usage is TRBV18 and J usage is TRBJ1-4; perhaps TRBD1 as D (5 bases). Trimming removed 6 bases from V and 0 bases from J, with 17 bases in between. This CDR3 spans 17 amino acids. The germline gives CDR1 KGHSH, CDR2 LQKENI. The CDR3 spells CASSPNLRQTTNEKLFF. The CDR3 region has the DNA TGTGCCAGCTCTCCCAATCTAAGACAGACAACTAATGAAAAACTGTTTTTT.

V gene TRBV14 combines with J gene TRBJ2-5; 9 nucleotides line up with TRBD2. In germline, CDR1 is SGHDN, CDR2 FVKESK. J was trimmed by 5 bases and V by 0 bases; bases with no gene match: 7. This CDR3 has 16 amino acids. CDR3 bases: TGTGCCAGCAGCCAAGAGACGACTAGCGGTGGGGAGACCCAGTACTTC. It specifies CASSQETTSGGETQYF.

Regarding this clone: This CDR3 is also generated by other DNA sequences in the sample. The chain is built from TRBV5-1 and TRBJ1-1, with 7 bases aligning to TRBD1. The CDR3 sequence is 15 residues long. Germline V CDR1 and CDR2: SGHRS, YFSETQ. Trimming at V came to 4 bases and at J to 0 bases, leaving 6 bases not matched to a gene. This CDR3 is CASSRQGGMNTEAFF. The CDR3 DNA reads as TGCGCCAGCAGCCGGCAGGGGGGCATGAACACTGAAGCTTTCTTT.

The V call is TRBV7-2, the J call TRBJ2-3, with TRBD1 identical over 7 bases. This CDR3 has 16 residues. CDR1 is SGHTA, CDR2 FQGNSA, per germline. J gave up 2 bases and V 5 bases, and 10 bases lay outside the gene matches. CDR3 DNA: TGTGCCAGCAGCCAAGCCGGGACAGCGCCCACAGATACGCAGTATTTT. Amino acid sequence: CASSQAGTAPTDTQYF.

The CDR3 reads CASSPTGWETQYF. Written as DNA, the CDR3 is TGTGCCAGCAGTCCGACAGGGTGGGAGACCCAGTACTTC. V is TRBV6-5 and J is TRBJ2-5; TRBD1 matches at 7 bases. The CDR3 is made up of 13 amino acids. V was clipped by 5 bases and J by 5 bases; unmatched bases: 5. The germline V gene encodes CDR1 MNHEY and CDR2 SVGAGI.

The chain recombines TRBV2 with TRBJ2-4, with TRBD2 matching 7 bases. The CDR3 has 14 residues. Losses at the gene ends were 4 bases for V and 8 bases for J; bases not matched to a gene: 8. Per the germline V gene, CDR1 is SNHLY and CDR2 is FYNNEI. CDR3 coding DNA: TGTGCCAGCAGTGTGGGTGCGGGGGTTGACATTCAGTACTTC. This encodes CASSVGAGVDIQYF.

The chain employs TRBV7-9 and TRBJ2-5, with 14 bases lining up with TRBD2. CDR3 size: 19 residues. The J segment lost 4 bases and the V segment lost 5 bases, leaving 15 bases of the junction unmatched. The germline CDR1 and CDR2 sequences are SEHNR and FQNEAQ (reference sequence). This CDR3 is CASSQKPRTSGGLSETQYF. Written as DNA, the CDR3 is TGTGCCAGCAGCCAAAAACCCAGGACTAGCGGGGGGCTTTCAGAGACCCAGTACTTC.